This T cell receptor beta chain was profiled in a study of cytomegalovirus exposure and HLA in healthy donors. Study-level background: Out of around 360 genotyped donors, about 76% belonged to the Caucasian-associated ancestry cluster.

This clone was counted between two and nine times. This CDR3 is 15 amino acids long. V lost 6 bases to trimming and J lost 5 bases; unmatched junction nucleotides: 11. Germline CDR1 is SGDLS and CDR2 is YYNGEE. Primers for the PCR totalled 60 Vbeta and 13 Jbeta. Only in-frame clones appear in the TCRdb table, and some are missing; sequencing was by immunoSEQ multiplex PCR. Among about 150,000 clones listed, about 60% were seen once. The TCR sequence derives from a woman aged 55-69 years in good health and CMV-seropositive. The sample was PBMCs. J is TRBJ2-5 and V is TRBV9; the match to TRBD1 covers 9 bases. CDR3 residues: CASTPGQGGEETQYF. CDR3 DNA sequence: TGTGCCAGCACACCGGGACAGGGAGGTGAGGAGACCCAGTACTTC.